The following is a T cell receptor beta chain sequence with its context. Method: immunoSEQ multiplex PCR; TCRdb's copy keeps in-frame clones and lacks some. The sample has under 70,000 clones, around 94% seen once. This entry comes from a study of T cell changes during pregnancy in multiple sclerosis. CDR1 and CDR2 (germline): SEHNR, FQNEAQ (reference sequence). This CDR3 comprises 16 residues. Trimming stripped 3 bases from V and 5 bases from J, with 20 bases between. The specimen was CD8+ T cells from peripheral blood mononuclear cells, collected after pregnancy. The chain carries TRBV7-9 and TRBJ2-7, with D uncertain. This TCR came from a female donor with multiple sclerosis, enrolled in a pregnancy study. Here the CDR3 reads CASSLGRASYFHEQYF. The CDR3 DNA follows: TGTGCCAGCAGCTTGGGTAGAGCTAGTTATTTCCACGAGCAGTACTTC.